This TCR beta chain was sequenced in a study of blood T cells in healthy people across ages. General study points: A roughly linear fall in TCR beta diversity per million T cells was seen with increasing age. PBMCs were not sorted, which prevented a conclusive comparison of naive versus antigen-experienced cells.

It was with a sample-barcoded 5' primer and a J-beta primer mix that a second PCR of roughly 7 to 12 cycles was run. Each cDNA was tagged by a template-switch adaptor containing 12 random nucleotides. In TCRdb, the 5' RACE reads were re-called with MiXCR into one record per CDR3 protein. The table has about 1.5 million distinct CDR3 sequences, 35% to 45% seen once. A few counts support this clonotype. Antigen specificity is unknown. Each donor was a healthy Caucasian individual from Russia, aged about 6 to 95. The CDR3 contains 14 residues. V lost 3 bases and J lost 5; bases outside the gene matches: 7. Germline CDR1 and CDR2: SGDLS and YYNGEE.

The source is a woman aged 18-30 years in good health. The chain combines TRBV9 with TRBJ2-5, with TRBD2 identical over 7 bases. Sequencing was performed on blood. CDR3 sequence reads: CASSEGLTRETQYF. CDR3 DNA: TGTGCCAGCAGCGAGGGACTAACCCGTGAGACCCAGTACTTC.